Given below is one T cell receptor beta chain in context. Many counts were recorded for this clonotype. Its specific antigen is unknown. No much larger clone exists at a distance of one base, and base qualities are not known. Expansion of CD8+CD57+ cells had been shown by flow cytometry in the patients chosen for sequencing. Every patient had a diagnosis of severe acquired aplastic anemia based on International Study of Aplastic Anemia and Agranulocytosis and Camitta criteria. At the time blood was sampled, none of the patients had received any therapy. The study deep-sequenced TCR repertoires of sorted CD4+ and CD8+ blood T cells from severe aplastic anemia patients and healthy subjects. Patients were enrolled in the USA under clinicaltrials.gov protocols 00001620, 01623167, 00001397, 00071045, 00081523 and 00961064. Ficoll-Paque density gradient centrifugation was used to isolate peripheral blood mononuclear cells. Before DNA extraction, CD4+ and CD8+ T cells were sorted by FACS or by magnetic beads.

This sample was taken from a study of CD8+CD57+ T cells in acquired aplastic anemia (dated by TCRdb to the late 2010s). About the investigation overall: A mean of around 3.3 ug of DNA, ranging from about 0.17 to 30 ug, was extracted from sorted CD4+ and CD8+ cells. CD8+CD57+ expansion was defined as a frequency above the mean frequency observed in healthy subjects. What the work shows at the level of the full study, not this receptor alone: Around 30 CD8+ CDR3 sequences were shared between patients and controls but appeared highly expressed in patients and within their immunodominant clones. No significant difference in CD8+ Simpson's diversity was found between patients and healthy controls (P=0.060).

TCR beta VDJ combination and CDR3 sequence profiling used genomic DNA as the template. An Illumina HiSeq 2000 was the platform used for TCR repertoire sequencing. The study's processing was this. Repertoires were assessed using TRBV/TRBJ rearrangement plots, CDR3 size and DJ length profiles, and Simpson's diversity index. The immunodominant clone was defined as the most abundant DNA sequence in deep sequencing data. CDR3 amino acid sequences were screened for sharing across subjects and compared with published repertoires and the VDJdb database. The public reads were quality trimmed at Q25 with fastp and then assembled into clones with MiXCR by TCRdb, keeping productive beta chains. Records with the same CDR3 protein are collapsed into one entry carrying the most frequent genes and DNA. The V and J calls were determined by TCRdb, not by the authors. This sample lists some 160,000 distinct CDR3 sequences; 40% to 50% were detected once. The ten largest clones represent 2.5% to 3.5% of the sample.

The CDR3 runs 14 residues from the cysteine to the phenylalanine. CDR3 DNA is the only sequence kept; it has 42 bases, read in frame from the first base. CDR1 is given as MNHEY and CDR2 as SVGEGT, both from the germline V gene. At the junction V is shortened by 5 bases and J by 5 bases, with 15 bases in between. Sample: sorted CD4+, CD8+, or CD8+CD57+ T cells (not recorded which) from PBMCs. Here the chain combines TRBV6-2 or TRBV6-3 and TRBJ1-1, and perhaps TRBD1 as D gene, on 5 matching bases. This receptor was obtained from a human donor with aplastic anemia. The CDR3 sequence is CASSGQGIWTEAFF. The nucleotide sequence reads TGTGCCAGCAGTGGTCAGGGTATATGGACTGAAGCTTTCTTT.